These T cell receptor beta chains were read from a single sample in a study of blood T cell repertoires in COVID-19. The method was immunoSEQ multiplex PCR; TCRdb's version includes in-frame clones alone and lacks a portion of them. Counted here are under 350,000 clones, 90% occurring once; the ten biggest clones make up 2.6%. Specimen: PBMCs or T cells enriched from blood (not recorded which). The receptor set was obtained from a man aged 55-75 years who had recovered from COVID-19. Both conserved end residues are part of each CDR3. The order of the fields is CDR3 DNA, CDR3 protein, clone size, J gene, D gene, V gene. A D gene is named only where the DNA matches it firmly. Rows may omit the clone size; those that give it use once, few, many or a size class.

CDR3nt: TGTGCCAGCAGCTCCCGGGACAGGGGTCACGAGCAGTACTTC
CDR3aa: CASSSRDRGHEQYF
abundance: NA
j_gene: TRBJ2-7
d_gene: TRBD1
v_gene: TRBV7-9

CDR3nt: TGTGCCAGCAGCCAACGGGGGGCGAATCAGCCCCAGCATTTT
CDR3aa: CASSQRGANQPQHF
abundance: NA
j_gene: TRBJ1-5
d_gene: NA
v_gene: TRBV3-1/TRBV3-2

CDR3nt: TGTGCCACCAGTGGGCGGCTAGCGGGCAATGAGCAGTTCTTC
CDR3aa: CATSGRLAGNEQFF
abundance: NA
j_gene: TRBJ2-1
d_gene: TRBD2
v_gene: TRBV24-1

CDR3nt: TGTGCCAGCAGCTTAAACAGTAGGGCAGTAGGGCCTAGCGGGAGAAGCGGCGGAGAGCAGTTCTTC
CDR3aa: CASSLNSRAVGPSGRSGGEQFF
abundance: NA
j_gene: TRBJ2-1
d_gene: TRBD2
v_gene: TRBV7-6

CDR3nt: TGTGCCAGCTCACCGGACAGGGCTCGCACTGAAGCTTTCTTT
CDR3aa: CASSPDRARTEAFF
abundance: once
j_gene: TRBJ1-1
d_gene: TRBD1
v_gene: TRBV18

CDR3nt: TGTGCCAGCAGCTTTGCGCAGCTCCGGGGTTATGGCTACACCTTC
CDR3aa: CASSFAQLRGYGYTF
abundance: NA
j_gene: TRBJ1-2
d_gene: NA
v_gene: TRBV12-1

CDR3nt: TGCAGCGCCGGGGGGGCCATAGAATCAATGAACACTGAAGCTTTCTTT
CDR3aa: CSAGGAIESMNTEAFF
abundance: NA
j_gene: TRBJ1-1
d_gene: NA
v_gene: TRBV29-1

CDR3nt: TGCGCCAGCAGCTTGGCCCCTAGCGGTCCTAGCTCCTACGAGCAGTACTTC
CDR3aa: CASSLAPSGPSSYEQYF
abundance: NA
j_gene: TRBJ2-7
d_gene: TRBD2
v_gene: TRBV5-1

CDR3nt: TGTGCCAGCAGCTTAGTTGGGACAGGGAATCAGCCCCAGCATTTT
CDR3aa: CASSLVGTGNQPQHF
abundance: once
j_gene: TRBJ1-5
d_gene: TRBD1
v_gene: TRBV7-9

CDR3nt: TGTGCCAGCAGCGGCCGGCTTTTGACAGGGGGCCCGGGTGGCCCTACGCAGTATTTT
CDR3aa: CASSGRLLTGGPGGPTQYF
abundance: NA
j_gene: TRBJ2-3
d_gene: TRBD1
v_gene: TRBV9

CDR3nt: TGTGCCAGCAGTTACGGGGGCACTGAGCAGTTCTTC
CDR3aa: CASSYGGTEQFF
abundance: NA
j_gene: TRBJ2-1
d_gene: NA
v_gene: TRBV6-6

CDR3nt: TGTGCCAGCAGTTACTCGCGGCGCACCAAGGATGGCTACACCTTC
CDR3aa: CASSYSRRTKDGYTF
abundance: NA
j_gene: TRBJ1-2
d_gene: NA
v_gene: TRBV6-2/TRBV6-3

CDR3nt: TGTGCCAGCAGCTTCGGGGGTGTTGGAAGCAATCAGCCCCAGCATTTT
CDR3aa: CASSFGGVGSNQPQHF
abundance: NA
j_gene: TRBJ1-5
d_gene: NA
v_gene: TRBV7-9

CDR3nt: TGTGCCAGCAGTTACGCCCTCGGGTTCCGGGACGAGCAGTACTTC
CDR3aa: CASSYALGFRDEQYF
abundance: once
j_gene: TRBJ2-7
d_gene: NA
v_gene: TRBV6-5

CDR3nt: TGTGCCATCAGGGACGGGGGGCGCGAGCCCCAGCATTTT
CDR3aa: CAIRDGGREPQHF
abundance: NA
j_gene: TRBJ1-5
d_gene: NA
v_gene: TRBV10-3

CDR3nt: TGTGCCAGCAGTTTTCGCGCAGGGATTATCTCTGGGGCCAACGTCCTGACTTTC
CDR3aa: CASSFRAGIISGANVLTF
abundance: NA
j_gene: TRBJ2-6
d_gene: NA
v_gene: TRBV2

CDR3nt: TGTGCCAGCAGCCAAGTCGGGACAGTTAATCAGCCCCAGCATTTT
CDR3aa: CASSQVGTVNQPQHF
abundance: NA
j_gene: TRBJ1-5
d_gene: TRBD1
v_gene: TRBV4-2

CDR3nt: TGTGCCAGCAGCTTAGCGTATTTGGCCAGCGTGACGAACACCGGGGAGCTGTTTTTT
CDR3aa: CASSLAYLASVTNTGELFF
abundance: NA
j_gene: TRBJ2-2
d_gene: NA
v_gene: TRBV7-2

CDR3nt: TGTGCCAGCAGCTTGGGACACTCTAATTCACCCCTCCACTTT
CDR3aa: CASSLGHSNSPLHF
abundance: few
j_gene: TRBJ1-6
d_gene: NA
v_gene: TRBV5-4

CDR3nt: TGTGCCAGCAGCTTGCGAGGCACAGATACGCAGTATTTT
CDR3aa: CASSLRGTDTQYF
abundance: NA
j_gene: TRBJ2-3
d_gene: NA
v_gene: TRBV5-6

CDR3nt: TGTGCCAGCAGCAAAGCCAACTCAGATACGCAGTATTTT
CDR3aa: CASSKANSDTQYF
abundance: NA
j_gene: TRBJ2-3
d_gene: NA
v_gene: TRBV11-2

CDR3nt: TGTGCCAGCAGCTCCGTTTGGGACAGTAGCGCTGGCAATCAGCCCCAGCATTTT
CDR3aa: CASSSVWDSSAGNQPQHF
abundance: once
j_gene: TRBJ1-5
d_gene: TRBD1
v_gene: TRBV5-8

CDR3nt: TGTGCCAGCAGCCGACGGGACAAGGGGTGGGAGCAGTACTTC
CDR3aa: CASSRRDKGWEQYF
abundance: few
j_gene: TRBJ2-7
d_gene: NA
v_gene: TRBV3-1/TRBV3-2

CDR3nt: TGTGCCAGCGGACTAGCGGGGGCCTCTGGGCAGTACTTC
CDR3aa: CASGLAGASGQYF
abundance: once
j_gene: TRBJ2-7
d_gene: TRBD2
v_gene: TRBV6-5

CDR3nt: TGCAGTGCTAGTTTTTACGGGGGATGGAACACTGAAGCTTTCTTT
CDR3aa: CSASFYGGWNTEAFF
abundance: once
j_gene: TRBJ1-1
d_gene: NA
v_gene: TRBV20-1

CDR3nt: TGTGCCAGCAGCCCAAGAGACAGGTGGTGGTACTATGGCTACACCTTC
CDR3aa: CASSPRDRWWYYGYTF
abundance: NA
j_gene: TRBJ1-2
d_gene: NA
v_gene: TRBV7-9

CDR3nt: TGTGCCATCGGACTGGGAGGGCGCGATGGCTACACCTTC
CDR3aa: CAIGLGGRDGYTF
abundance: NA
j_gene: TRBJ1-2
d_gene: NA
v_gene: TRBV7-9